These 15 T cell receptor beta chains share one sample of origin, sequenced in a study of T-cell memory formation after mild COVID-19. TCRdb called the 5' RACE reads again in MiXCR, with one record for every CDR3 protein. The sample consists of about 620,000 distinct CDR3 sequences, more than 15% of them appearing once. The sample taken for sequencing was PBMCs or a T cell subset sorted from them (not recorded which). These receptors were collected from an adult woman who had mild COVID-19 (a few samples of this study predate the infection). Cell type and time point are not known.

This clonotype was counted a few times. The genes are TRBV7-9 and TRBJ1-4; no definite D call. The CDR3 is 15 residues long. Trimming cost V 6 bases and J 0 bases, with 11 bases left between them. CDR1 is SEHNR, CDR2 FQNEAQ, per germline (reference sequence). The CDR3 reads CASRYAGATNEKLFF. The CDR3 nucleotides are TGTGCCAGCAGGTACGCAGGAGCAACTAATGAAAAACTGTTTTTT. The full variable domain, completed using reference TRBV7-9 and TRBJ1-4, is DTGVSQNPRHKITKRGQNVTFRCDPISEHNRLYWYRQTLGQGPEFLTYFQNEAQLEKSRLLSDRFSAERPKGSFSTLEIQRTEQGDSAMYLCASRYAGATNEKLFFGSGTQLSVL.

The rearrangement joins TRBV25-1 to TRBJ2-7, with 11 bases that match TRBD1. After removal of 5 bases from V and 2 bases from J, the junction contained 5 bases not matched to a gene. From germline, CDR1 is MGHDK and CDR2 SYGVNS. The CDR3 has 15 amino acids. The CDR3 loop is CASSFPGQGAYEQYF. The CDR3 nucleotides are TGTGCCAGCAGTTTCCCGGGACAGGGGGCCTACGAGCAGTACTTC.

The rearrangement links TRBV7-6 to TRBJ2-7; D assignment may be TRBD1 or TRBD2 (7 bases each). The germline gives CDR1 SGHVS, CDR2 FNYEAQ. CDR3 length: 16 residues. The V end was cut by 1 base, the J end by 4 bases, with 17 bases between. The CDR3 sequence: CASSLEGAGALYEQYF. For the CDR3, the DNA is TGTGCCAGCAGCTTAGAGGGGGCGGGAGCGCTTTACGAGCAGTACTTC. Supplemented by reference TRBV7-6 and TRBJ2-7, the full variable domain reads GAGVSQSPRYKVTKRGQDVALRCDPISGHVSLYWYRQALGQGPEFLTYFNYEAQQDKSGLPNDRFSAERPEGSISTLTIQRTEQRDSAMYRCASSLEGAGALYEQYFGPGTRLTVT.

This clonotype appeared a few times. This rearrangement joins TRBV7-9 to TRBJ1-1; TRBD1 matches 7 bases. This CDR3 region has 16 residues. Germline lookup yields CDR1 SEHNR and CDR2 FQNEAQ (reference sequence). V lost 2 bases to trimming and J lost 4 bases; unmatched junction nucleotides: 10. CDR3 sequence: CASSLPQTGSGTEAFF. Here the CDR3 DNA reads TGTGCCAGCAGCTTACCTCAGACAGGGTCGGGCACTGAAGCTTTCTTT.

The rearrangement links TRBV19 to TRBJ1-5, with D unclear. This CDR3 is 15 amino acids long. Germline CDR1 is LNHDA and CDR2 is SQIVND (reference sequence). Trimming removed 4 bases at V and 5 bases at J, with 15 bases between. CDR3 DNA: TGTGCCAGTAGTACCTCGTGTGGTGGCGATCAGCCCCAGCATTTT. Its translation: CASSTSCGGDQPQHF.

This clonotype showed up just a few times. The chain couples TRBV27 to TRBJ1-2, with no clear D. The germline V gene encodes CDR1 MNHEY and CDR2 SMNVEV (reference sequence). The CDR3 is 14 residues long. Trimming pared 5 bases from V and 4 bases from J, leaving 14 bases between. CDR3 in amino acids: CASSTTAAGYGYTF. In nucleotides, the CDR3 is TGTGCCAGCAGTACCACAGCAGCGGGCTATGGCTACACCTTC.

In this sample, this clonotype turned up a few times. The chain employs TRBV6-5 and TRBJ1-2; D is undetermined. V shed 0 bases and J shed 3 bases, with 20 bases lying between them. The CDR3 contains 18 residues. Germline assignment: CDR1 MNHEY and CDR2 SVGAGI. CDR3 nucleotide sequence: TGTGCCAGCAGTTACTCGGTTGGGAACAGAGGGCAATACTATGGCTACACCTTC. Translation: CASSYSVGNRGQYYGYTF.

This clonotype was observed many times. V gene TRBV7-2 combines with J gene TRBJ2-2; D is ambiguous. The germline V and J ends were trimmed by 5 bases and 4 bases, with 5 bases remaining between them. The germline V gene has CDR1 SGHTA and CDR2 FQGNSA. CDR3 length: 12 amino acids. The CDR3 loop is CASSPPTGELFF. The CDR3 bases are TGTGCCAGCAGCCCTCCCACCGGGGAGCTGTTTTTT. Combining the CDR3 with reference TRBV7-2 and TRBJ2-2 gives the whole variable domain GAGVSQSPSNKVTEKGKDVELRCDPISGHTALYWYRQSLGQGLEFLIYFQGNSAPDKSGLPSDRFSAERTGGSVSTLTIQRTQQEDSAVYLCASSPPTGELFFGEGSRLTVL.

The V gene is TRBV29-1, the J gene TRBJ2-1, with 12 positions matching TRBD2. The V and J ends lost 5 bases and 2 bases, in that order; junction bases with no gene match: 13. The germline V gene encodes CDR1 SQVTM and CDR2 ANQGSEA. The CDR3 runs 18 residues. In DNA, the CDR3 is TGCAGCGTTTCAAGGGGGCTAGCGGGAGGGAAGACCTACAATGAGCAGTTCTTC. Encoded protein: CSVSRGLAGGKTYNEQFF.

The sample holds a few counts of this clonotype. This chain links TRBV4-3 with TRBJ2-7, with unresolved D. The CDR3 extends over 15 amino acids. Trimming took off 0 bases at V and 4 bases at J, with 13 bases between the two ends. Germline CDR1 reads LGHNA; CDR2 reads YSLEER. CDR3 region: CASSQDGRHGYEQYF. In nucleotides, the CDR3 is TGCGCCAGCAGCCAAGACGGTCGACACGGATACGAGCAGTACTTC.

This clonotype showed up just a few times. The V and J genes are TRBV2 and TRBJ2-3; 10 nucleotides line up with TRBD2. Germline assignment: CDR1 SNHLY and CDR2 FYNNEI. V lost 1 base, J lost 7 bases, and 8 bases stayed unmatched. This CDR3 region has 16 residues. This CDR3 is CASSEGLAGVGYTQYF. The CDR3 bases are TGTGCCAGCAGTGAAGGGCTAGCGGGAGTCGGTTATACGCAGTATTTT.

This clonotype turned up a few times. CDR3 in amino acids: CASSRIGASGYTF. The DNA of the CDR3 is TGTGCCAGCAGCCGAATAGGGGCGTCTGGCTACACCTTC. The V call is TRBV7-9, the J call TRBJ1-2, with D possibly matching TRBD1 (5 bases). Germline V CDR1 and CDR2: SEHNR, FQNEAQ (reference sequence). This CDR3 region has 13 residues. V lost 5 bases to trimming and J lost 7 bases, with 14 bases between them.

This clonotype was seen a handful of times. CDR3 DNA: TGTGCCAGCTCCGGGACTAGTAAAGAGACCCAGTACTTC. This sequence encodes CASSGTSKETQYF. The chain uses TRBV19 and TRBJ2-5; 8 bases are shared with TRBD2. The ends lost 9 bases at V and 3 bases at J; junction bases unmatched: 6. Germline loops: CDR1 LNHDA, CDR2 SQIVND (reference sequence). The CDR3 covers 13 residues. The full variable domain, completed using reference TRBV19 and TRBJ2-5, is DGGITQSPKYLFRKEGQNVTLSCEQNLNHDAMYWYRQDPGQGLRLIYYSQIVNDFQKGDIAEGYSVSREKKESFPLTVTSAQKNPTAFYLCASSGTSKETQYFGPGTRLLVL.

CDR3 protein: CSVGDRQSSYEQYF. The CDR3 DNA is TGCAGCGTCGGGGACAGGCAGAGCTCCTACGAGCAGTACTTC. J is TRBJ2-7 and V is TRBV29-1; TRBD1 agrees at 8 bases. V lost 6 bases, J lost 0 bases, and 7 bases stayed unmatched. The CDR3 sequence is 14 residues long. CDR1 and CDR2 (germline): SQVTM, ANQGSEA.

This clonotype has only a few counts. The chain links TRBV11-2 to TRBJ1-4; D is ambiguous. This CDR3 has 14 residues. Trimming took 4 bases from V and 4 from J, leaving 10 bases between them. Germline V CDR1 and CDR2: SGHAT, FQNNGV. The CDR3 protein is CASSSGLINEKLFF. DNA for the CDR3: TGTGCCAGCAGCTCCGGACTGATTAATGAAAAACTGTTTTTT. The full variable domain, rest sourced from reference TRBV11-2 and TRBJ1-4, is EAGVAQSPRYKIIEKRQSVAFWCNPISGHATLYWYQQILGQGPKLLIQFQNNGVVDDSQLPKDRFSAERLKGVDSTLKIQPAKLEDSAVYLCASSSGLINEKLFFGSGTQLSVL.